The 19 T cell receptor beta chains listed next were all sequenced from one sample in a study of preoperative IRX-2 immunotherapy in early breast cancer. Treatment in this sample: preoperative locoregional IRX-2 cytokine immunotherapy. Using immunoSEQ multiplex PCR, the repertoire was profiled, and TCRdb retains in-frame clones only, with some absent. The repertoire holds 30,000 to 35,000 clones, with around 83% as singletons. Source: lymph node tissue, taken from a patient treated with IRX-2 immunotherapy. Receptors were obtained from a human donor with breast cancer.

The chain joins TRBV2 to TRBJ1-1, with D possibly TRBD1 on 5 matching bases. Germline V lookup: CDR1 SNHLY, CDR2 FYNNEI. V was cut by 5 bases and J by 3 bases, with 19 bases left in between. This CDR3 comprises 16 residues. CDR3 region: CASSRRDGREDTEAFF. Written as DNA, the CDR3 is TGTGCCAGCAGTCGCCGGGACGGCCGGGAAGACACTGAAGCTTTCTTT.

The chain joins TRBV6-8 to TRBJ1-1; D not resolved. V lost 6 bases, J lost 6 bases, and 11 bases lay in between. The length of the CDR3 is 12 residues. Germline V gives CDR1 MNHGY, CDR2 SAAAGT. The CDR3 DNA reads as TGTGCCAGCAGCCGCCGGGGAGCTGAAGCTTTCTTT. It codes for CASSRRGAEAFF.

The gene calls are TRBV29-1 and TRBJ2-1; TRBD2 agrees at 7 bases. The germline V gene encodes CDR1 SQVTM and CDR2 ANQGSEA. V lost 7 bases, J lost 9 bases, and 18 bases stayed unmatched. The CDR3 length is 15 residues. For the CDR3, the DNA is TGCAGCGCCGAGGGCAGCGGGGAACCTTTAGGTGAGCAGTTCTTC. It specifies CSAEGSGEPLGEQFF.

The CDR3 DNA reads as TGTGCCAGCAGCCCCCACCTTTTTCGCTCTGGAAACACCATATATTTT. It specifies CASSPHLFRSGNTIYF. V and J are TRBV7-7 and TRBJ1-3; no reliable D call. The CDR3 consists of 16 residues. Germline V gives CDR1 SSHAT, CDR2 FNYEAQ (reference sequence). V was clipped by 5 bases and J by 0 bases, with 14 bases between them.

The chain carries TRBV19 and TRBJ2-6; D gene ambiguous. The germline V gene encodes CDR1 LNHDA and CDR2 SQIVND (reference sequence). V gave up 7 bases and J gave up 0 bases, with 4 bases separating them. The CDR3 sequence is 13 residues long. The CDR3 nucleotides read TGTGCCAGTAACCCCTCTGGGGCCAACGTCCTGACTTTC. Protein sequence: CASNPSGANVLTF.

The chain employs TRBV18 and TRBJ1-5; D is unclear. Germline loops: CDR1 KGHSH, CDR2 LQKENI. Trimming cost V 2 bases and J 6 bases, with 8 bases left between them. This CDR3 contains 13 residues. The CDR3 sequence: CASSPGSGQPQHF. CDR3 DNA sequence: TGTGCCAGCTCACCAGGGTCGGGTCAGCCCCAGCATTTT.

This clone was observed a single time. The chain recombines TRBV29-1 with TRBJ1-4, with TRBD1 matching over 7 bases. Trimming cost V 5 bases and J 0 bases; bases outside gene matches: 0. The germline CDR1 and CDR2 sequences are SQVTM and ANQGSEA. This CDR3 has 13 residues. DNA of the CDR3: TGCAGCGTTACAGGGGCAACTAATGAAAAACTGTTTTTT. Translating gives CSVTGATNEKLFF.

By frequency in the sample, this clone is medium-sized (0.01 to 0.1%). The V call is TRBV11-3, the J call TRBJ1-2; D ambiguous. This CDR3 spans 14 amino acids. V lost 0 bases to trimming and J lost 8 bases, with 13 bases between them. Per the germline V gene, CDR1 is SGHNT and CDR2 is YENEEA. The CDR3, as DNA: TGTGCCAGCAGCTTAGAATACCAATCCTCCGGCTACACCTTC. As protein: CASSLEYQSSGYTF.

The chain uses TRBV6-8 and TRBJ2-2; a weak D match, TRBD1 (6 bases). This CDR3 region has 15 residues. Germline lookup yields CDR1 MNHGY and CDR2 SAAAGT. Trimming shortened V by 5 bases and J by 3 bases, and 13 bases separated the two germline ends. Here the CDR3 reads CASSVETGDTGELFF. DNA for the CDR3: TGTGCCAGCAGTGTCGAGACAGGAGACACCGGGGAGCTGTTTTTT.

This chain connects TRBV6-8 to TRBJ2-1; 7 bases map to TRBD1. The CDR3 is made up of 14 amino acids. CDR1 and CDR2 from the germline V gene are MNHGY and SAAAGT. V dropped 9 bases and J dropped 6; count of bases not matched to a gene: 11. The CDR3 protein is CARQGRPGPNEQFF. CDR3 coding DNA: TGTGCCAGACAGGGGCGGCCCGGCCCCAATGAGCAGTTCTTC.

The rearrangement joins TRBV27 to TRBJ1-1, with D perhaps matching TRBD1 (6 bases). The germline V gene encodes CDR1 MNHEY and CDR2 SMNVEV (reference sequence). Trimming left V 5 bases short and J 5 bases short, with 12 bases between. The CDR3 has 13 amino acids. The DNA of the CDR3 is TGTGCCAGCAGTCTGAACAGGGAAACTGAAGCTTTCTTT. It translates to CASSLNRETEAFF.

This clone was detected only a few times. The rearrangement uses TRBV15 and TRBJ2-3; D possibly corresponds to TRBD1 (6 bases). Trimming took off 3 bases at V and 9 bases at J, with 16 bases between the two ends. CDR3 length: 14 amino acids. Per germline, CDR1 LNHNV and CDR2 YYDKDF (reference sequence). CDR3 region: CATSRHPSRGTQYF. The CDR3 nucleotides read TGTGCCACCAGCAGGCACCCGAGCAGGGGAACGCAGTATTTT.

The genes are TRBV19 and TRBJ2-7; 7 nucleotides line up with TRBD1. After removal of 1 base from V and 2 bases from J, the junction contained 5 bases not matched to a gene. This CDR3 comprises 15 residues. The germline CDR1 and CDR2 sequences are LNHDA and SQIVND (reference sequence). The CDR3: CASSIGTGYTYEQYF. As DNA, the CDR3 is TGTGCCAGTAGTATAGGGACAGGATATACCTACGAGCAGTACTTC.

This chain connects TRBV28 to TRBJ1-4; D is undetermined. V was cut by 6 bases and J by 8 bases, with 10 bases left in between. The CDR3 length is 12 residues. CDR1 and CDR2 from the germline V gene are MDHEN and SYDVKM. The CDR3 coding sequence is TGTGCCAGCAGATCGCGGGGAGAAAAACTGTTTTTT. Its translation: CASRSRGEKLFF.

V usage is TRBV6-7 and J usage is TRBJ2-7; the D gene is possibly TRBD1 (6 bases). TRBV6-7 is an ORF; its function is uncertain. The CDR3 runs 15 residues. V lost 5 bases and J 7 bases, leaving 21 bases between the germline ends. CDR3 residues: CASSTGQATPLEQYF. CDR3 coding DNA: TGTGCCAGCAGTACGGGACAAGCAACCCCTCTGGAGCAGTACTTC.

This clone was observed a few times. The chain employs TRBV19 and TRBJ1-1; D unresolved. Between the trimmed V and J ends, which lost 10 bases and 10 bases, there was a span of 16 bases. Looked up from germline, CDR1 is LNHDA and CDR2 is SQIVND (reference sequence). The CDR3 loop spans 11 amino acids. DNA of the CDR3: TGTGCCACCGGAGAGTGGGGAGTAGCTTTCTTT. Its translation: CATGEWGVAFF. The full variable domain, in which reference TRBV19 and TRBJ1-1 provide the parts outside the CDR3, is DGGITQSPKYLFRKEGQNVTLSCEQNLNHDAMYWYRQDPGQGLRLIYYSQIVNDFQKGDIAEGYSVSREKKESFPLTVTSAQKNPTAFYLCATGEWGVAFFGQGTRLTVV.

As to this clone: Compared with germline, one end of the junction differs, possibly owing to a read error. This chain connects TRBV6-8 to TRBJ2-7; D remains unclear. Per germline, CDR1 MNHGY and CDR2 SAAAGT. The CDR3 is made up of 15 amino acids. The CDR3: CASSWDRRSSYEQYF. Written as DNA, the CDR3 is TGTGCCAGCAGTTGGGATCGGCGCAGCTCCTACGAGCAGTACTTT.

A single count supports this clone. This chain uses TRBV11-3 with TRBJ1-2; possibly TRBD1 for D (5 bases). The CDR3 extends over 15 amino acids. Germline V CDR1 and CDR2: SGHNT, YENEEA. Trimming took 4 bases from V and 8 from J, leaving 20 bases between them. The CDR3 reads CASSYGGTFAVGYTF. CDR3 DNA sequence: TGTGCCAGCAGCTACGGGGGGACTTTTGCGGTAGGCTACACCTTC.

This clone was seen just once. The rearrangement links TRBV28 to TRBJ1-1; 8 bases are a match to TRBD1. CDR1 is MDHEN and CDR2 is SYDVKM in the germline V gene. CDR3 length: 14 amino acids. The V and J ends lost 4 bases and 6 bases, in that order; junction bases with no gene match: 7. CDR3 in DNA: TGTGCCAGCAGTTACAGGGGGAGAGAATCTGAAGCTTTCTTT. Translating it yields CASSYRGRESEAFF.